A single sample gave rise to the 12 T cell receptor beta chains below, sequenced in a study of blood T cell repertoires in COVID-19. The method was immunoSEQ multiplex PCR; TCRdb's version includes in-frame clones alone and lacks a portion of them. The repertoire holds roughly 370,000 clones, around nine tenths seen once, with about 10% in the top ten. The sequenced sample was PBMCs or T cells enriched from blood (not recorded which). The receptors here all came from a woman aged 45-59 years who had recovered from COVID-19.

This clone was seen only once. The chain employs TRBV28 and TRBJ1-5, with 9 bases identical to TRBD1. Germline loops: CDR1 MDHEN, CDR2 SYDVKM. V lost 9 bases to trimming and J lost 0 bases; unmatched junction nucleotides: 12. This CDR3 has 17 residues. The chain's CDR3 is CASNPFPGQGSNQPQHF. CDR3 DNA sequence: TGTGCCAGTAACCCCTTTCCGGGACAGGGTAGCAATCAGCCCCAGCATTTT.

The chain recombines TRBV4-3 with TRBJ1-1, with D possibly TRBD1 on 5 matching bases. Per the germline V gene, CDR1 is LGHNA and CDR2 is YSLEER. Trimming shortened V by 4 bases and J by 2 bases, and 14 bases separated the two germline ends. CDR3 length equals 15 residues. The CDR3 region has the DNA TGCGCCAGCAGCCCCCGGGGGGTTTCCAACACTGAAGCTTTCTTT. This translates into CASSPRGVSNTEAFF.

The chain couples TRBV7-8 to TRBJ2-1; D may be TRBD2 (6 bases). The CDR3 is 15 amino acids. The ends were cut back, 5 bases at V and 4 bases at J, with 15 bases in the middle. The germline gives CDR1 SGHVS, CDR2 FQNEAQ. The CDR3 nucleotides read TGTGCCAGCAGCGCGGGAATTGGAGATTACAATGAGCAGTTCTTC. It translates to CASSAGIGDYNEQFF.

V is TRBV4-1 and J is TRBJ2-3; possibly TRBD2 for D (6 bases). The CDR3 loop spans 15 amino acids. The V end was cut by 4 bases, the J end by 5 bases, with 16 bases between. Germline V CDR1 and CDR2: MGHRA, YSYEKL. CDR3 loop: CASSLPGGAKDTQYF. The CDR3 DNA reads TGCGCCAGCAGCCTACCCGGCGGGGCGAAAGATACGCAGTATTTT.

The chain has TRBV7-2 and TRBJ2-2; D is perhaps TRBD2 (5 bases). Germline V gene data show CDR1 as SGHTA and CDR2 as FQGNSA. Trimming stripped 3 bases from V and 7 bases from J, with 9 bases between. This CDR3 has 13 amino acids. CDR3 sequence (DNA): TGTGCCAGCAGCTTCCGAGAGGGCGGGGAGCTGTTTTTT. Encoded protein: CASSFREGGELFF.

The rearrangement joins TRBV5-1 to TRBJ1-1; tentative D call: TRBD1 (6 bases). The germline CDR1 and CDR2 sequences are SGHRS and YFSETQ. V lost 0 bases to trimming and J lost 3 bases, with 12 bases between them. The CDR3 loop spans 15 amino acids. The CDR3 DNA sequence: TGCGCCAGCAGCTTGGCAGCAGGGGTGGACACTGAAGCTTTCTTT. Residues: CASSLAAGVDTEAFF.

This clone is a singleton in its sample. This sequence joins TRBV5-1 and TRBJ2-6; D unclear. CDR3 length: 19 residues. V lost 0 bases and J lost 0, with 16 bases in between. CDR1 and CDR2 from the germline V gene are SGHRS and YFSETQ. The DNA for the CDR3 is TGCGCCAGCAGCTTGGTTCCAATAGTGGAGACCTCTGGGGCCAACGTCCTGACTTTC. Its protein product is CASSLVPIVETSGANVLTF.

V is TRBV27 and J is TRBJ2-2, with TRBD1 matching 12 bases. Trimming removed 5 bases from V and 3 bases from J; junction bases left unmatched: 4. This CDR3 is 16 amino acids long. Germline assignment: CDR1 MNHEY and CDR2 SMNVEV (reference sequence). The CDR3 sequence is CASSLRDRGHTGELFF. CDR3 coding DNA: TGTGCCAGCAGTCTCCGGGACAGGGGGCACACCGGGGAGCTGTTTTTT.

This chain joins TRBV28 and TRBJ2-3; D gene ambiguous. In germline, CDR1 is MDHEN, CDR2 SYDVKM. V was clipped by 4 bases and J by 0 bases, with 14 bases between them. The CDR3 is 16 residues long. DNA for the CDR3: TGTGCCAGCAGTTACCAAGCGACGCTCAGCACAGATACGCAGTATTTT. As protein: CASSYQATLSTDTQYF.

V usage is TRBV7-2 and J usage is TRBJ1-1, with D unclear. Trimming pared 5 bases from V and 1 base from J, leaving 11 bases between. The CDR3 totals 14 residues. Germline lookup yields CDR1 SGHTA and CDR2 FQGNSA. The CDR3 DNA sequence: TGTGCCAGCAGCCTAAAACCAGGGAACACTGAAGCTTTCTTT. Protein sequence: CASSLKPGNTEAFF.

This chain links TRBV5-8 with TRBJ1-6; possibly TRBD1 for D (5 bases). This CDR3 is built from 17 residues. Germline V lookup: CDR1 SGHTS, CDR2 YDEGEE. Trimming left V 2 bases short and J 4 bases short, with 16 bases between. The CDR3 bases are TGTGCCAGCAGCTTCATGGGGGGAGGGGTGTATAATTCACCCCTCCACTTT. It codes for CASSFMGGGVYNSPLHF.

This chain links TRBV5-1 with TRBJ2-3, with a possible D match to TRBD1 (6 bases). The CDR3 contains 15 residues. Germline V CDR1 and CDR2: SGHRS, YFSETQ. The V gene lost 4 bases and the J gene lost 0 bases, with 12 bases spanning the gap. The CDR3 spells CASSLAGASTDTQYF. DNA for the CDR3: TGCGCCAGCAGCCTGGCAGGGGCGAGCACAGATACGCAGTATTTT.